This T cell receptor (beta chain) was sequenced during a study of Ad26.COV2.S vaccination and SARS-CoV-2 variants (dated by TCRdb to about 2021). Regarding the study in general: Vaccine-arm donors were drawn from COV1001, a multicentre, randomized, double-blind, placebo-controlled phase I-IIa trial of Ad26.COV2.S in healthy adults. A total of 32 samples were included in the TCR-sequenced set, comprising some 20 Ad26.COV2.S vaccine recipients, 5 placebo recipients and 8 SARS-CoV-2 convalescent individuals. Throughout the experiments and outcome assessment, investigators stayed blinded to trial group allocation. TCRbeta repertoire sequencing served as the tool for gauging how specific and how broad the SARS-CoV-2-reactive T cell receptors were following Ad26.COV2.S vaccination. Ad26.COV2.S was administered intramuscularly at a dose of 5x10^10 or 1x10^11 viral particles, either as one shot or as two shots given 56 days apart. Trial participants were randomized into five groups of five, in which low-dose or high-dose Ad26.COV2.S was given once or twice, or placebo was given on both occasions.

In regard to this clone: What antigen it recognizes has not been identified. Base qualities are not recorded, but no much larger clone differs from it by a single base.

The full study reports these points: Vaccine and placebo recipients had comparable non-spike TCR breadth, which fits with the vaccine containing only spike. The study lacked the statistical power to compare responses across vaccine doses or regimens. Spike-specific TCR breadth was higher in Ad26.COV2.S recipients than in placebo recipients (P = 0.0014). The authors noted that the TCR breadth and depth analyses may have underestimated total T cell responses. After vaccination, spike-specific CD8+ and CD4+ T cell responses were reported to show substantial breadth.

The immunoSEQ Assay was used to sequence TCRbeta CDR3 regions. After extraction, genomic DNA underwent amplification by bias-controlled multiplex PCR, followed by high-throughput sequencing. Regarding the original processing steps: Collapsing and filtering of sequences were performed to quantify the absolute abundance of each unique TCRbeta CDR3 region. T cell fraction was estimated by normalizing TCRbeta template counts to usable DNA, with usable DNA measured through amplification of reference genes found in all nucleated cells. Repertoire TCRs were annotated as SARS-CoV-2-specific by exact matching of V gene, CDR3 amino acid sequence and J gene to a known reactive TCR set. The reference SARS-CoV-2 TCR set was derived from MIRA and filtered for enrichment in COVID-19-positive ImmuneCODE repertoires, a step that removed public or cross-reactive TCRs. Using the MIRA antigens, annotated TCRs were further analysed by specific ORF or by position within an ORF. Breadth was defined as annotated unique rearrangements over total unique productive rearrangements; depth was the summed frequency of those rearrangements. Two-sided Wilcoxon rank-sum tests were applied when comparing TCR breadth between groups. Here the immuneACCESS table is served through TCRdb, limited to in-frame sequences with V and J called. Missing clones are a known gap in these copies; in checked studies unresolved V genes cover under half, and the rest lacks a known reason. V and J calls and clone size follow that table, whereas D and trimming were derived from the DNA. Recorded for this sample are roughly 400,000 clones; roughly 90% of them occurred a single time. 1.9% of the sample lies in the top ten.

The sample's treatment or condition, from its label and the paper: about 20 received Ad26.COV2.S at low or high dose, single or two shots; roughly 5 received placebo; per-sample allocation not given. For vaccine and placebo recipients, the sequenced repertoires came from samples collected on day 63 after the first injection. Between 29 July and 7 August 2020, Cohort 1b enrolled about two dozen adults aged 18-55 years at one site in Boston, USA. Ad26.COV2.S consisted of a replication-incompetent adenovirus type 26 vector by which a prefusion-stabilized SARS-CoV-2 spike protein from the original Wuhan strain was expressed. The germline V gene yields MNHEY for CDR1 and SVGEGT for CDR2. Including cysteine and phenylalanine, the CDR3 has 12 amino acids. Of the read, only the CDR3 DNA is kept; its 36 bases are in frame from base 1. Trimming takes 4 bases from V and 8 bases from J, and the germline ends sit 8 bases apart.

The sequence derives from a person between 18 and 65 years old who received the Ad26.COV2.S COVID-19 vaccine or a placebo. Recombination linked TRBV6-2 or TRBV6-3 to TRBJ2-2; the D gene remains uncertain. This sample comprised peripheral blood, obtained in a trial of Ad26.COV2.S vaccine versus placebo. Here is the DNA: TGTGCCAGCAGTTCGCAGGCAGGGGAGCTGTTTTTT. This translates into CASSSQAGELFF.